This TCR beta chain was captured by sequencing in a study of blood T cell repertoires in COVID-19. Study-wide context: Sites in the United States, Italy and Spain provided acute and convalescent COVID-19 samples. Sources were T cells, B-cell-depleted T cells, or PBMCs; the material itself was cDNA or gDNA.

Per the original methods: Counts of nucleated cells, estimated from reference gene primer amplification, were obtained. Profiled with immunoSEQ multiplex PCR; TCRdb holds only in-frame clones, not every one. From that table come the V and J calls and clone size; the DNA was used to work out D and trimming. The table lists 75,000 to 100,000 clones, 65% to 85% of them singletons. Sequenced sample: peripheral blood. This TCR was sampled from a woman aged 80 or over with acute or convalescent COVID-19.

The DNA of the CDR3 is TGTGCCAGCAGCCGACTAGCCTTTAGCGACAATGAGCAGTTCTTC. It codes for CASSRLAFSDNEQFF. V and J are TRBV13 and TRBJ2-1, with TRBD2 matching 7 bases. Trimming cost V 5 bases and J 5 bases; bases outside gene matches: 9. The CDR3 loop spans 15 amino acids. CDR1 is PRHDT and CDR2 is FYEKMQ in the germline V gene (reference sequence).